This is a list of T cell receptor beta chains from one sample in a study of cytomegalovirus exposure and HLA in healthy donors. The assay was immunoSEQ multiplex PCR, and TCRdb's table has in-frame clones only and misses some. The table records tens of thousands of clones, more than 75% of them present only once. Input material: PBMCs. Every receptor here comes from a male donor in good health and CMV-seronegative. CDR3s include the opening cysteine and the closing phenylalanine or tryptophan. Fields, in order: V gene, J gene, D gene, clone size, CDR3 protein, CDR3 DNA. A D gene is named only where the DNA matches it firmly. The listing skips clone size in some rows; elsewhere it reads once, few, many or a size class.

TRBV1	TRBJ1-2	-	few	CTSLQYYGYTF	TGCACCAGCCTACAGTACTATGGCTACACCTTC
TRBV21-1	TRBJ2-1	-	once	CARLLGGSYNEQFF	TGTGCCAGACTGCTCGGAGGCTCCTACAATGAGCAGTTCTTC
TRBV6-5	TRBJ2-3	-	-	CASSPTRYTQYF	TGTGCCAGCAGCCCGACACGATATACGCAGTATTTT
TRBV9	TRBJ2-3	-	few	CASSVGTRGTDTQYF	TGTGCCAGCAGCGTAGGAACCCGGGGCACAGATACGCAGTATTTT
TRBV5-4	TRBJ2-3	-	-	CASSLAPRGSTDTQYF	TGTGCCAGCAGCTTGGCCCCCCGGGGTTCCACAGATACGCAGTATTTT
TRBV19	TRBJ1-1	-	-	CASSISSVNTEAFF	TGTGCCAGTAGTATAAGTAGTGTGAACACTGAAGCTTTCTTT
TRBV15	TRBJ1-1	TRBD1	-	CATRVGTGREWAEAFF	TGTGCCACAAGGGTGGGGACAGGGCGGGAGTGGGCTGAAGCTTTCTTT
TRBV7-2	TRBJ2-7	TRBD2	-	CASSPSGAFPSEQYF	TGTGCCAGCAGCCCTAGCGGGGCTTTTCCCAGCGAGCAGTACTTC
TRBV27	TRBJ1-6	-	few	CASSLFLGGDYNSPLHF	TGTGCCAGCAGTTTATTTTTGGGGGGGGACTATAATTCACCCCTCCACTTT
TRBV4-2	TRBJ1-2	TRBD1	-	CASSQDVTGGLGYTF	TGTGCCAGCAGCCAAGATGTCACAGGGGGTCTCGGCTACACCTTC
TRBV6-5	TRBJ2-7	TRBD1	-	CASSLQRDRGEQYF	TGTGCCAGCAGCCTCCAGAGGGACAGGGGCGAGCAGTACTTC
TRBV5-5	TRBJ2-7	TRBD1	-	CASRNPGQGTYEQYF	TGTGCCAGCAGGAACCCGGGACAGGGAACCTACGAGCAGTACTTC
TRBV4-2	TRBJ2-5	TRBD2	-	CASSQDASPAGGETQYF	TGTGCCAGCAGCCAAGATGCGTCCCCAGCGGGGGGCGAGACCCAGTACTTC
TRBV7-8	TRBJ2-1	TRBD1	-	CASSSRQGQGSYNEQFF	TGTGCCAGCAGCTCCCGTCAAGGACAGGGATCCTACAATGAGCAGTTCTTC
TRBV7-2	TRBJ1-2	-	few	CASTLSGTPALDVYGYTF	TGTGCCAGCACACTTAGCGGTACACCAGCACTGGATGTCTATGGCTACACCTTC
TRBV29-1	TRBJ1-5	TRBD1	-	CSVSLQGNQPQHF	TGCAGCGTTTCCCTACAGGGGAATCAGCCCCAGCATTTT
TRBV4-2	TRBJ2-2	TRBD2	few	CASKRSSGGGAGELFF	TGTGCCAGCAAACGATCTAGCGGGGGAGGCGCCGGGGAGCTGTTTTTT
TRBV5-4	TRBJ2-1	TRBD2	-	CASTLEAGDSYNEQFF	TGTGCCAGCACCCTGGAGGCGGGGGACTCCTACAATGAGCAGTTCTTC
TRBV10-3	TRBJ1-6	-	-	CAISEGRGRAINSPLHF	TGTGCCATCAGTGAAGGCAGGGGCAGGGCAATTAATTCACCCCTCCACTTT
TRBV5-4	TRBJ1-4	-	few	CASSPGHEEKLFF	TGTGCCAGCAGCCCGGGACACGAGGAAAAACTGTTTTTT
TRBV6-5	TRBJ1-2	-	-	CASIGLEIGYTF	TGTGCCAGCATTGGCCTAGAGATTGGCTACACCTTC
TRBV18	TRBJ2-5	TRBD2	-	CASSPQTSGGWETQYF	TGTGCCAGCTCACCACAGACTAGCGGGGGATGGGAGACCCAGTACTTC